This T cell receptor (beta chain) emerged from a study of tumor-infiltrating lymphocytes in localized non-small cell lung cancer. Overall study: Several tumor histologies, both smoking statuses, and some post-neoadjuvant chemotherapy samples were included. From each patient, both tumor and uninvolved lung, non-adjacent to tumor, were sampled.

On this clone itself: The antigen remains undetermined.

Trimming left V 4 bases short and J 5 bases short, with 11 bases between. The CDR3 covers 13 residues. Germline-derived CDR1 and CDR2 are LGHNA and YNFKEQ. The study's findings and limits: Each assay used a separate piece of the same tissue. Tumor T-cell fraction from TCR sequencing was not associated with recurrence-free survival (p = 0.61).

Clones were sequenced by immunoSEQ multiplex PCR, and TCRdb holds only the in-frame ones, with some missing. The profile covers 15,000 to 20,000 clones, with over 70% appearing a single time and 4.5% to 5.5% taken by the ten largest. The chain uses TRBV4-2 and TRBJ2-5; D ambiguous. The clonotype was recovered from a human donor with non-small cell lung cancer. Sequencing was carried out using lung tumor tissue. In DNA form, the CDR3 reads TGTGCCAGCAGCCCGACCCGTTTCGAGACCCAGTACTTC. It translates to CASSPTRFETQYF.